This TCR beta chain was captured in a study of blood T cell repertoires in COVID-19. TCRdb keeps only in-frame clones here, not all; method: immunoSEQ multiplex PCR. Among fewer than 40,000 clones listed, around 90% were seen once. Trimming removed 4 bases from V and 2 bases from J; junction bases left unmatched: 3. CDR1 and CDR2 (germline): LGHNA, YSLEER. This CDR3 region has 16 residues. The receptor was isolated from a human donor with active COVID-19. The donor label of this sample is uncertain. What was sequenced was peripheral blood. The rearrangement uses TRBV4-3 and TRBJ1-5, with 12 bases aligning to TRBD1. CDR3 bases: TGCGCCAGCAGCCGCGGGACAGGGGGCGGCAATCAGCCCCAGCATTTT. Translation gives CASSRGTGGGNQPQHF.